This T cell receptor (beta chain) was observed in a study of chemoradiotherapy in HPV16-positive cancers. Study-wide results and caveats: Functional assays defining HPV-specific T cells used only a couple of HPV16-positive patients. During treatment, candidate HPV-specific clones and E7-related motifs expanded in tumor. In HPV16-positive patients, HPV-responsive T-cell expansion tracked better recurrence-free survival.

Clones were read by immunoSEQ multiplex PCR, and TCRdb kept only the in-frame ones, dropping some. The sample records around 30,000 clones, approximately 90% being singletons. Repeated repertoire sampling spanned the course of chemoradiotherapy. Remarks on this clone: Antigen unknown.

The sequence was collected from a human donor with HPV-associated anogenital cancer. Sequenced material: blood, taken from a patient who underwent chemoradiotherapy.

The CDR3: CAWSRAREQPQHF. CDR3 DNA: TGTGCCTGGAGTAGGGCCAGGGAGCAGCCCCAGCATTTT. The chain recombines TRBV30 with TRBJ1-5; possibly TRBD1 for D (5 bases). Germline CDR1 GTSNPN, CDR2 SVGIG (reference sequence). The CDR3 covers 13 residues. The V and J ends lost 2 bases and 7 bases respectively, with 12 bases between them.